Following are 27 T cell receptor beta chains from one sample sequenced in a study of cytomegalovirus exposure and HLA in healthy donors. PCR involved 60 Vbeta and 13 Jbeta primers. Using immunoSEQ multiplex PCR, the repertoire was profiled, and TCRdb retains in-frame clones only, with some absent. This sample carries some 140,000 clones, around 77% of them seen once, and the ten largest clones take around 1.2%. Sequencing was carried out using PBMCs. All receptors come from a man aged 45 to 65 in good health and CMV-seronegative.

The gene calls are TRBV10-2 and TRBJ1-1; D is uncertain. V was shortened by 4 bases and J by 5 bases, with 8 bases between the two germline ends. CDR3 length equals 12 residues. Germline V gene data show CDR1 as WSHSY and CDR2 as SAAADI. The CDR3 loop is CASSVEWTEAFF. For the CDR3, the DNA is TGCGCCAGCAGTGTAGAGTGGACTGAAGCTTTCTTT.

The chain couples TRBV6-1 to TRBJ2-7, with D possibly being TRBD1 (6 bases). V was clipped by 2 bases and J by 0 bases, with 11 bases between them. Germline V gene sequence: CDR1 MNHNS, CDR2 SASEGT. The CDR3 loop spans 15 amino acids. The CDR3 loop is CASSETGSDSYEQYF. CDR3 bases: TGTGCCAGCAGTGAAACAGGGTCGGACTCCTACGAGCAGTACTTC.

With respect to this clone: Other DNA sequences of this sample code for an identical CDR3. J is TRBJ2-3 and V is TRBV29-1; 11 nucleotides line up with TRBD2. Germline loops: CDR1 SQVTM, CDR2 ANQGSEA. With 4 bases clipped from V and 3 bases from J, the junction kept 3 bases outside the gene matches. This CDR3 comprises 14 residues. The CDR3 DNA reads as TGCAGCGTTGGCACTAGCGGGAGAACAGATACGCAGTATTTT. As protein: CSVGTSGRTDTQYF.

The gene calls are TRBV28 and TRBJ2-2, with D possibly TRBD1 on 6 matching bases. The length of the CDR3 is 14 residues. Trimming removed 4 bases at V and 3 bases at J, with 9 bases between. CDR1 is MDHEN, CDR2 SYDVKM, per germline. The CDR3 nucleotides are TGTGCCAGCAGTTCCACAGGGTACACCGGGGAGCTGTTTTTT. Protein product: CASSSTGYTGELFF. The full variable domain, with the rest looked up from reference TRBV28 and TRBJ2-2, is DVKVTQSSRYLVKRTGEKVFLECVQDMDHENMFWYRQDPGLGLRLIYFSYDVKMKEKGDIPEGYSVSREKKERFSLILESASTNQTSMYLCASSSTGYTGELFFGEGSRLTVL.

As DNA, the CDR3 is TGTGCCAGCAGTGACCCGACTCCAGACAATGAGCAGTTCTTC. It is translated as CASSDPTPDNEQFF. The genes are TRBV2 and TRBJ2-1; D uncertain. The germline V and J ends were trimmed by 3 bases and 5 bases, with 11 bases remaining between them. The CDR3 loop spans 14 amino acids. Per germline, CDR1 SNHLY and CDR2 FYNNEI.

This rearrangement joins TRBV28 to TRBJ1-2, with 9 bases lining up with TRBD1. The CDR3 is 18 residues long. CDR1 is MDHEN, CDR2 SYDVKM, per germline. Trimming took 5 bases from V and 4 from J; bases not matched to a gene: 17. The CDR3 sequence is CASSPPIIQGAFGYGYTF. CDR3 bases: TGTGCCAGCAGTCCCCCAATAATACAGGGGGCTTTCGGCTATGGCTACACCTTC.

The J gene is TRBJ2-7, the V gene TRBV28, with 9 bases matching TRBD2. This CDR3 is 14 amino acids long. CDR1 and CDR2 from the germline V gene are MDHEN and SYDVKM. V lost 5 bases to trimming and J lost 7 bases; unmatched junction nucleotides: 9. The CDR3 protein is CASSDLAGASEQYF. For the CDR3, the DNA is TGTGCCAGCAGTGATTTAGCGGGAGCTAGTGAGCAGTACTTC.

J is TRBJ2-2 and V is TRBV15, with D possibly TRBD2 on 6 matching bases. The CDR3 is 17 amino acids. CDR1 is LNHNV, CDR2 YYDKDF, per germline (reference sequence). V gave up 0 bases and J gave up 1 base, with 12 bases separating them. The CDR3 is CATSRDWASVNTGELFF. The CDR3 DNA reads TGTGCCACCAGCAGAGATTGGGCTAGCGTGAACACCGGGGAGCTGTTTTTT.

The chain combines TRBV30 with TRBJ1-1; a possible D gene is TRBD1 (6 bases). Trimming left V 8 bases short and J 5 bases short, with 18 bases between. Per the germline V gene, CDR1 is GTSNPN and CDR2 is SVGIG (reference sequence). This CDR3 region has 13 residues. DNA of the CDR3: TGTGCCCAGCCCACAGGGATGGGAACTGAAGCTTTCTTT. Its translation is CAQPTGMGTEAFF.

The chain couples TRBV7-2 to TRBJ2-1; 13 bases align to TRBD2. The CDR3 sequence is 16 residues long. The V gene end was trimmed by 6 bases and the J gene end by 6 bases; junction bases not matched to a gene: 8. Germline V gives CDR1 SGHTA, CDR2 FQGNSA. DNA of the CDR3: TGTGCCAGCAGTTTATCCGGGACTAGCGGGATCAATGAGCAGTTCTTC. Its translation is CASSLSGTSGINEQFF. Full variable domain (missing parts from reference TRBV7-2 and TRBJ2-1): GAGVSQSPSNKVTEKGKDVELRCDPISGHTALYWYRQSLGQGLEFLIYFQGNSAPDKSGLPSDRFSAERTGGSVSTLTIQRTQQEDSAVYLCASSLSGTSGINEQFFGPGTRLTVL.

V is TRBV28 and J is TRBJ2-3; 9 positions agree with TRBD2. V shed 5 bases and J 2 bases; nucleotides not matched to a gene: 8. This CDR3 has 16 residues. Germline values: CDR1 MDHEN, CDR2 SYDVKM. For the CDR3, the DNA is TGTGCCAGCAGTCATCTTAGCGGGAGCTACACAGATACGCAGTATTTT. Its protein product is CASSHLSGSYTDTQYF.

V usage is TRBV2 and J usage is TRBJ1-3; TRBD1 aligns across 9 bases. V was clipped by 5 bases and J by 8 bases; unmatched bases: 7. CDR3 length: 14 amino acids. Germline V gene sequence: CDR1 SNHLY, CDR2 FYNNEI. The CDR3: CASSRGQGGHTIYF. Written as DNA, the CDR3 is TGTGCCAGCAGTAGGGGACAGGGTGGTCACACCATATATTTT.

A few counts support this clone. This sequence joins TRBV19 and TRBJ2-3; TRBD2 matches at 8 bases. CDR3 length: 13 amino acids. V shed 4 bases and J 3 bases; nucleotides not matched to a gene: 0. Per germline, CDR1 LNHDA and CDR2 SQIVND (reference sequence). The CDR3 DNA reads as TGTGCCAGTAGTAGCGGGAGGACAGATACGCAGTATTTT. It specifies CASSSGRTDTQYF.

This sequence joins TRBV15 and TRBJ1-5; D may be TRBD1 (6 bases). The CDR3 sequence is 15 residues long. Germline V gene data show CDR1 as LNHNV and CDR2 as YYDKDF (reference sequence). V shed 4 bases and J shed 6 bases, with 16 bases lying between them. The DNA of the CDR3 is TGTGCCACCAGCAAACCAGGGGTGTCAACTCAGCCCCAGCATTTT. Translating it yields CATSKPGVSTQPQHF.

The chain has TRBV6-5 and TRBJ2-3; 7 bases fit TRBD2. The CDR3 sequence is 15 residues long. Trimming removed 6 bases from V and 5 bases from J; junction bases left unmatched: 11. Germline CDR1 MNHEY, CDR2 SVGAGI. CDR3 nucleotide sequence: TGTGCCAGCAGCCCTCCGGGACTAAAATTAGATACGCAGTATTTT. Residues: CASSPPGLKLDTQYF.

In this sample, this clone turned up once. The rearrangement uses TRBV15 and TRBJ2-3; no clear D. Trimming took 3 bases from V and 1 from J, leaving 11 bases between them. This CDR3 spans 15 amino acids. Per germline, CDR1 LNHNV and CDR2 YYDKDF (reference sequence). Here the CDR3 reads CATSSIVAGTDTQYF. Written as DNA, the CDR3 is TGTGCCACCAGCAGTATAGTAGCCGGCACAGATACGCAGTATTTT.

This chain uses TRBV21-1 with TRBJ2-4; the table names TRBD1, a call not compared with the DNA. TRBV21-1 constitutes a pseudogene. This CDR3 is built from 17 residues. The CDR3 DNA reads as TGTGCCAGCAGCAAAGGAACAGGGGCTGGGGCCAAAAACATTCAGTACTTC. This gives the protein CASSKGTGAGAKNIQYF.

The chain carries TRBV5-1 and TRBJ2-1, with TRBD2 matching over 13 bases. The CDR3 is made up of 15 amino acids. Germline V gene sequence: CDR1 SGHRS, CDR2 YFSETQ. V was clipped by 3 bases and J by 7 bases; unmatched bases: 4. The CDR3 nucleotides are TGCGCCAGCAGCTCCGGGACTAGCGGGACGAATGAGCAGTTCTTC. Encoded protein: CASSSGTSGTNEQFF.

The rearrangement uses TRBV2 and TRBJ2-5, with TRBD2 matching over 10 bases. The CDR3 is 16 amino acids. V shed 2 bases and J 5 bases; nucleotides not matched to a gene: 8. Germline V gene lookup returns CDR1 SNHLY and CDR2 FYNNEI. In nucleotides, the CDR3 is TGTGCCAGCAGTGAAACTAGCGGGAAATTTGGGGAGACCCAGTACTTC. Encoded protein: CASSETSGKFGETQYF.

The chain joins TRBV6-5 to TRBJ2-2; no reliable D call. This CDR3 spans 14 amino acids. Trimming shortened V by 6 bases and J by 6 bases, and 14 bases separated the two germline ends. The V gene's germline CDR1 is MNHEY and CDR2 SVGAGI. The CDR3, as DNA: TGTGCCAGCAGCAGGTTTGACGGCGCCGGGGAGCTGTTTTTT. Its translation: CASSRFDGAGELFF.

The chain uses TRBV10-1 and TRBJ2-5; a possible D gene is TRBD2 (6 bases). The CDR3 loop spans 14 amino acids. Germline CDR1 is WNHNN and CDR2 is SYGVQD (reference sequence). V was trimmed by 6 bases and J by 3 bases, leaving 14 bases between them. CDR3 coding DNA: TGCGCCAGCAGCCCCGACGGGAGAAAAGAGACCCAGTACTTC. Amino acid sequence: CASSPDGRKETQYF.

The rearrangement links TRBV6-6 to TRBJ2-7; 9 bases map to TRBD1. Germline values: CDR1 MNHNY, CDR2 SVGAGI (reference sequence). After removal of 6 bases from V and 4 bases from J, the junction contained 4 bases not matched to a gene. The CDR3 spans 13 residues. The CDR3 protein is CASRRQGVYEQYF. The CDR3 DNA is TGTGCCAGCAGAAGACAGGGGGTTTACGAGCAGTACTTC.

The J gene is TRBJ2-7, the V gene TRBV7-9; unclear D gene. The germline V gene has CDR1 SEHNR and CDR2 FQNEAQ (reference sequence). V was shortened by 3 bases and J by 8 bases, with 20 bases between the two germline ends. The CDR3 length is 15 residues. CDR3 in DNA: TGTGCCAGCAGCTTCGCTACCCCCCCATACGAGCAGCAGTACTTC. It translates to CASSFATPPYEQQYF.

The V gene is TRBV6-5, the J gene TRBJ1-2; 7 positions agree with TRBD1. Germline lookup yields CDR1 MNHEY and CDR2 SVGAGI. J was trimmed by 4 bases and V by 5 bases; bases with no gene match: 7. This CDR3 spans 14 amino acids. The CDR3 loop reads CASSRTGTVYGYTF. The CDR3 nucleotides read TGTGCCAGCAGTAGGACCGGGACAGTCTATGGCTACACCTTC.

The chain couples TRBV29-1 to TRBJ2-5, with 10 bases identical to TRBD1. V trimming: 6 bases; J trimming: 7 bases; junction bases outside the gene matches: 11. Per the germline V gene, CDR1 is SQVTM and CDR2 is ANQGSEA. The CDR3 covers 14 residues. CDR3 DNA: TGCAGCGTCACCCGGGACAGGGGTGTTGGGACCCAGTACTTC. Translating it yields CSVTRDRGVGTQYF.

The rearrangement links TRBV29-1 to TRBJ2-5, with TRBD1 as a possible D gene (6 bases). This CDR3 has 13 residues. The V and J ends lost 3 bases and 4 bases respectively, with 12 bases between them. Germline CDR1 SQVTM, CDR2 ANQGSEA. The CDR3 DNA reads as TGCAGCGTTGATAGCAGGGGTGTAGAGACCCAGTACTTC. It is translated as CSVDSRGVETQYF.

The V call is TRBV7-9, the J call TRBJ2-1, with TRBD1 matching over 7 bases. With V trimmed by 1 base and J by 4 bases, 4 bases remained unmatched. The CDR3 runs to 15 residues. Germline CDR1 SEHNR, CDR2 FQNEAQ (reference sequence). The CDR3 is CASSLVAQGYNEQFF. CDR3 bases: TGTGCCAGCAGCTTAGTGGCACAGGGGTACAATGAGCAGTTCTTC.